Listed below are T cell receptor beta chains from one sample, sequenced in a study of brain T cells in children with intractable seizures. Only in-frame clones appear in the TCRdb table, and some are missing; sequencing was by immunoSEQ multiplex PCR. The sample lists more than 40,000 clones; about 93% were seen once. The sequencing used peripheral blood, collected at surgery. Receptors were obtained from a girl aged 2 to 9 with tuberous sclerosis and intractable seizures. CDR3s include the opening cysteine and the closing phenylalanine or tryptophan.

CDR3 length | V gene | CDR3 protein
16 | TRBV19 | CASSIRGSSYNSPLHF
13 | TRBV10-3 | CAIRNSSGNTIYF
13 | TRBV30 | CAWSSLSGNTIYF
17 | TRBV25-1 | CASSEYIQGRGRTEAFF
15 | TRBV18 | CASSPPGQTNTEAFF
13 | TRBV30 | CAWSVGAWETQYF
17 | TRBV5-1 | CASSRKRFAGMLDEAFF
15 | TRBV6-1 | CASSEVGRRNQPQHF
16 | TRBV27 | CASSRFADTRGNEQFF
15 | TRBV2 | CASSDVTTLPYEQYF
14 | TRBV21-1 | CASNRNRGHQPQHF
14 | TRBV5-6 | CASSTRAVTYEQYF
12 | TRBV30 | CAWSVGGTEAFF
16 | TRBV7-9 | CASSFGQGFYTGELFF